This T cell receptor (beta chain) was found in a study of PD-1 blockade in classical Hodgkin lymphoma. The CDR3 totals 14 residues. V dropped 8 bases and J dropped 6 bases, with 17 bases sitting between them. Germline loops: CDR1 MNHEY, CDR2 SMNVEV (reference sequence). Time point defined: cycle 4 day 1 (C4D1), after 6 weeks of nivolumab. Relapse after autologous stem cell transplantation occurred in every patient, and brentuximab vedotin exposure varied. Libraries were prepared by immunoSEQ multiplex PCR; TCRdb keeps only in-frame clonotypes and omits some of them. The data contain tens of thousands of clones, 85% to 95% of them singletons. This clone has a handful of counts. Its matching antigen is unknown. Study-level results: A reduction in baseline TCR diversity was reportedly seen in newly diagnosed patients relative to healthy donors. TCR diversity rose significantly by C4D1 in CD4+ but not CD8+ cells.

The source of this sequence is a human donor with classical Hodgkin lymphoma. Sequenced here: peripheral blood mononuclear cells (PBMCs), sampled before the fourth cycle of nivolumab. J is TRBJ1-5 and V is TRBV27, with D possibly matching TRBD1 (5 bases). CDR3 DNA: TGTGCCAGCTCCGGGGCAGTCGGGGGTCAGCCCCAGCATTTT. It translates to CASSGAVGGQPQHF.